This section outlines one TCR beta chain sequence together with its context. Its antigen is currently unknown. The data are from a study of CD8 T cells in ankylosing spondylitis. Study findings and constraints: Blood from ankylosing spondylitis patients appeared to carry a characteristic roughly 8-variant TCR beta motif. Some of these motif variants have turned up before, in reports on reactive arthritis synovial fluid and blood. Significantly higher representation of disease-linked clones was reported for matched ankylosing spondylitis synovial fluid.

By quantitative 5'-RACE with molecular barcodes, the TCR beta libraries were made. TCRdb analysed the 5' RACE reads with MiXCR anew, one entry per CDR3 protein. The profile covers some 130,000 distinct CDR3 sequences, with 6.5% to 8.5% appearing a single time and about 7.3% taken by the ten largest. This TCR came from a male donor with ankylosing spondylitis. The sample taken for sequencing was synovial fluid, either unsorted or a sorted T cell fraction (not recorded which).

Written as DNA, the CDR3 is TGCAGTGCTAGAACACTTACGGGACTAGCGGGAGTTACGCAGTATTTT. It encodes CSARTLTGLAGVTQYF. The rearrangement joins TRBV20-1 to TRBJ2-3, with 14 bases identical to TRBD2. Trimming at V came to 2 bases and at J to 8 bases, leaving 9 bases not matched to a gene. The CDR3 loop spans 16 amino acids. Germline CDR1 and CDR2: DFQATT and SNEGSKA (reference sequence).